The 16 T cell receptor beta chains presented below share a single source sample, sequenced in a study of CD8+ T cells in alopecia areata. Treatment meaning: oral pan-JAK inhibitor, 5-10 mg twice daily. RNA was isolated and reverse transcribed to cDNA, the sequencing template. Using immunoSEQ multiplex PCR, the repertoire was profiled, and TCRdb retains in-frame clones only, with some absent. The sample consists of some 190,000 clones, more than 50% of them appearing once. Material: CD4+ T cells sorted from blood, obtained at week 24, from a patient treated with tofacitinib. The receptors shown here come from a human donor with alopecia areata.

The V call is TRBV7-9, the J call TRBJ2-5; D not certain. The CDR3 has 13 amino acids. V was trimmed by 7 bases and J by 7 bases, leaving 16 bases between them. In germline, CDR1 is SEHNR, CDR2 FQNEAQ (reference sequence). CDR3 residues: CASTSARARTQYF. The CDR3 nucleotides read TGTGCCAGCACCTCAGCCCGGGCGAGGACCCAGTACTTC.

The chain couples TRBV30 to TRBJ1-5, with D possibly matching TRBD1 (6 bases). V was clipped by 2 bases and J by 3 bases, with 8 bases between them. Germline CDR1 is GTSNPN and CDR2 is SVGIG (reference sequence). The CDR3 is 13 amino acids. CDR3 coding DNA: TGTGCCTGGAGTCACAGGGACAATCAGCCCCAGCATTTT. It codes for CAWSHRDNQPQHF.

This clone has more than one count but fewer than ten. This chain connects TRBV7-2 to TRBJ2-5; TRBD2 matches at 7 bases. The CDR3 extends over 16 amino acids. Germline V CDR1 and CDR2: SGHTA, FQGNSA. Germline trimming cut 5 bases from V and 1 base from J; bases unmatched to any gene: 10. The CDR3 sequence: CASSLDGRGSQETQYF. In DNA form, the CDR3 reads TGTGCCAGCAGCCTAGACGGGCGGGGGAGCCAAGAGACCCAGTACTTC.

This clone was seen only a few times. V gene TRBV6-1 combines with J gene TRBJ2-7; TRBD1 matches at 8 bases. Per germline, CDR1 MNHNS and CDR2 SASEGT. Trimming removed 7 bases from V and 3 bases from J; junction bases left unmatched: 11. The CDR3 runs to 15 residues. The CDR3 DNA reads TGTGCCAGCACCCACTTGGGGACAGGCCTCTACGAGCAGTACTTC. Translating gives CASTHLGTGLYEQYF.

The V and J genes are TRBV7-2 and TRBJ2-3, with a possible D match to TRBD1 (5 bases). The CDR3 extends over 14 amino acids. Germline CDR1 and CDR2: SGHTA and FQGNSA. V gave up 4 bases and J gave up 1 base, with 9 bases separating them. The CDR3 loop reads CASSSRVGTDTQYF. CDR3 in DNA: TGTGCCAGCAGCTCCAGGGTTGGCACAGATACGCAGTATTTT. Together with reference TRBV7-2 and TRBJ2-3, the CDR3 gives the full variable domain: GAGVSQSPSNKVTEKGKDVELRCDPISGHTALYWYRQSLGQGLEFLIYFQGNSAPDKSGLPSDRFSAERTGGSVSTLTIQRTQQEDSAVYLCASSSRVGTDTQYFGPGTRLTVL.

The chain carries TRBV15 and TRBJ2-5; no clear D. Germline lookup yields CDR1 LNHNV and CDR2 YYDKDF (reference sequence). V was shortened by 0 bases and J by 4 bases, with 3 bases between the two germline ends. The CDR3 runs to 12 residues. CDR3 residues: CATSRDRETQYF. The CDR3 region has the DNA TGTGCCACCAGCAGAGACAGAGAGACCCAGTACTTC.

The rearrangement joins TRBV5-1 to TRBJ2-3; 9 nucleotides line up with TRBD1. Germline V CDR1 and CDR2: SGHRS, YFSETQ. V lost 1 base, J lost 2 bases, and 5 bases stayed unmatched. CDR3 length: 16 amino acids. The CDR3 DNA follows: TGCGCCAGCAGCTTGCCCCGGGACAGGGCCACAGATACGCAGTATTTT. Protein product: CASSLPRDRATDTQYF.

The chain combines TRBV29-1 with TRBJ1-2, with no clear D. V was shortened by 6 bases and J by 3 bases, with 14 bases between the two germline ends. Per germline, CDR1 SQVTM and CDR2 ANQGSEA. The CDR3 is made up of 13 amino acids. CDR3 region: CSVSRTVDYGYTF. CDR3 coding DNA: TGCAGCGTCAGTCGGACGGTTGACTATGGCTACACCTTC.

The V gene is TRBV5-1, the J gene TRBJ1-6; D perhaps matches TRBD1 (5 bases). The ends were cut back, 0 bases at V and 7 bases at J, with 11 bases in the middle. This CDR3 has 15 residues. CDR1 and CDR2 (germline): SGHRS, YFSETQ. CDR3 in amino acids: CASSLGGSRNSPLHF. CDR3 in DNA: TGCGCCAGCAGCTTGGGGGGGAGTCGGAATTCACCCCTCCACTTT.

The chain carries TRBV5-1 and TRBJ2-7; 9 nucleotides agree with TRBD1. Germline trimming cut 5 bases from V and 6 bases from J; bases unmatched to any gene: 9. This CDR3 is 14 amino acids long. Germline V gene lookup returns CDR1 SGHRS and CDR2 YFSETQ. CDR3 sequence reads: CASRMPGQGPEQYF. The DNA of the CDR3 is TGCGCCAGCAGGATGCCGGGACAGGGACCCGAGCAGTACTTC.

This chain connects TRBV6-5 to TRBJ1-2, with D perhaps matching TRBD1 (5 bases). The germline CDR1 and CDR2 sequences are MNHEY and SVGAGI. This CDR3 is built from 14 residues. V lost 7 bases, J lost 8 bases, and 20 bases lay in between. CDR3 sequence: CASIQGADGKGYTF. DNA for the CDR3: TGTGCCAGCATCCAAGGGGCAGATGGAAAGGGCTACACCTTC.

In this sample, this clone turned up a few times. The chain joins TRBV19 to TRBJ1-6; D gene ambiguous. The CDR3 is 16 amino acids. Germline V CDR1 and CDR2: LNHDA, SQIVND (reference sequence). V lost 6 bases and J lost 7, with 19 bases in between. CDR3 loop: CASSILDTMGNSPLHF. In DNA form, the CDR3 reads TGTGCCAGTAGCATCCTAGACACCATGGGCAATTCACCCCTCCACTTT.

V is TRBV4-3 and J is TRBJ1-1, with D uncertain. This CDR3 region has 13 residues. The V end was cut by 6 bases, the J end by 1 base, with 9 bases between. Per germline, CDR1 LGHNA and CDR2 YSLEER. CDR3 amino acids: CASRRTWNTEAFF. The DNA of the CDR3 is TGCGCCAGCAGAAGGACCTGGAACACTGAAGCTTTCTTT.

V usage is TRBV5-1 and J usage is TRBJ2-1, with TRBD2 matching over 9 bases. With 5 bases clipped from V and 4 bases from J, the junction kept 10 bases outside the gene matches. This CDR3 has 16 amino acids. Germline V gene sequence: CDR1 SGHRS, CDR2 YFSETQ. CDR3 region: CASSWVQAGGYNEQFF. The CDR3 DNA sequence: TGCGCCAGCAGTTGGGTCCAAGCGGGGGGTTACAATGAGCAGTTCTTC.

The CDR3 loop is CASSERLETEAFF. Here the CDR3 DNA reads TGTGCCAGCAGTGAAAGGTTGGAAACTGAAGCTTTCTTT. The chain carries TRBV2 and TRBJ1-1; D unresolved. The CDR3 extends over 13 amino acids. Trimming pared 2 bases from V and 5 bases from J, leaving 9 bases between. Per germline, CDR1 SNHLY and CDR2 FYNNEI.

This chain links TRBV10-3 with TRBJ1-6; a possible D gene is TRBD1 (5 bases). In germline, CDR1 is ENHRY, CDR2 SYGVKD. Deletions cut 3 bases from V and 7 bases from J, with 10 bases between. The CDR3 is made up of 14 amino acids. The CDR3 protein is CAISEDRINSPLHF. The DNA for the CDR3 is TGTGCCATCAGTGAAGACAGAATCAATTCACCCCTCCACTTT.